The 15 T cell receptor beta chains listed next were all sequenced from one sample in a study of cytomegalovirus exposure and HLA in healthy donors (dated by TCRdb to 2017 to 2019). Receptors were amplified or captured by the immunoSEQ multiplex PCR assay. For the multiplex PCR, a mixture combining 60 forward primers for TCR Vbeta segments and 13 reverse primers for TCR Jbeta segments was used. The source is immuneACCESS, and TCRdb retained only in-frame sequences with V and J called. Part of the clones is not carried over; for the studies checked, unresolved V genes explain less than half of this, and the remainder is unexplained. For this sample the table gives roughly 200,000 clones, of which about 70% were detected only once. The top ten clonotypes cover 1.5% to 2% of the sample. The sequencing sample was made of PBMCs. The receptors here all came from a woman between 25 and 40 years old in good health and CMV-seronegative.

The V gene is TRBV6-6, the J gene TRBJ2-3; D is possibly TRBD1 (6 bases). Germline CDR1 MNHNY, CDR2 SVGAGI (reference sequence). The CDR3 runs 14 residues. Between the trimmed V and J ends, which lost 2 bases and 2 bases, there was a span of 8 bases. CDR3 nucleotides: TGTGCCAGCAGTTACGGACAGAACACAGATACGCAGTATTTT. Translating it yields CASSYGQNTDTQYF.

This clone was picked up a small number of times. The V call is TRBV14, the J call TRBJ2-4; D perhaps matches TRBD2 (6 bases). The germline CDR1 and CDR2 sequences are SGHDN and FVKESK. This CDR3 has 16 residues. Trimming removed 0 bases at V and 0 bases at J, with 9 bases between. CDR3 amino acids: CASSQEAGIAKNIQYF. The CDR3 DNA sequence: TGTGCCAGCAGCCAAGAGGCGGGGATAGCCAAAAACATTCAGTACTTC.

This clone was counted once. V and J are TRBV10-3 and TRBJ2-5; 8 nucleotides line up with TRBD2. Germline V gene data show CDR1 as ENHRY and CDR2 as SYGVKD. Trimming removed 6 bases from V and 4 bases from J; junction bases left unmatched: 13. The CDR3 has 16 amino acids. The CDR3 nucleotides are TGTGCCATCAGCCAGCCGGGACTAGAAGGGGGAGAGACCCAGTACTTC. This encodes CAISQPGLEGGETQYF.

The genes are TRBV5-1 and TRBJ2-7, with 7 positions matching TRBD1. Germline CDR1 is SGHRS and CDR2 is YFSETQ. V shed 5 bases, J shed 3 bases, and the junction held 11 bases outside the gene matches. The CDR3 runs to 15 residues. CDR3 region: CASRTGTDPFYEQYF. For the CDR3, the DNA is TGCGCCAGCAGGACCGGGACAGATCCGTTCTACGAGCAGTACTTC.

The rearrangement links TRBV6-5 to TRBJ2-1, with D tentatively TRBD2 (6 bases). V shed 0 bases and J shed 5 bases, with 14 bases lying between them. CDR3 length equals 16 residues. Germline CDR1 is MNHEY and CDR2 is SVGAGI. CDR3 sequence (DNA): TGTGCCAGCAGTTACTCGAGGGACTCGCGTCACAATGAGCAGTTCTTC. Protein product: CASSYSRDSRHNEQFF.

A single count supports this clone. This rearrangement joins TRBV4-1 to TRBJ2-1; D is uncertain. V was trimmed by 3 bases and J by 4 bases, leaving 4 bases between them. The CDR3 loop spans 12 amino acids. Germline values: CDR1 MGHRA, CDR2 YSYEKL. As DNA, the CDR3 is TGCGCCAGCAGCCACCCATACAATGAGCAGTTCTTC. Its translation: CASSHPYNEQFF.

The chain uses TRBV18 and TRBJ1-2, with TRBD1 matching 10 bases. Trimming at V came to 5 bases and at J to 2 bases, leaving 5 bases not matched to a gene. Germline assignment: CDR1 KGHSH and CDR2 LQKENI. CDR3 length: 15 amino acids. The chain's CDR3 is CASSSDRGGNYGYTF. The CDR3 DNA follows: TGTGCCAGCTCATCGGACAGGGGGGGGAACTATGGCTACACCTTC.

The gene calls are TRBV5-1 and TRBJ2-1, with 8 bases lining up with TRBD2. The CDR3 spans 14 residues. The junction had 1 base not matched to a gene; V was cut back by 5 bases and J by 0 bases. CDR1 SGHRS and CDR2 YFSETQ come from the germline V gene. The CDR3, as DNA: TGCGCCAGCAGGCGGGGGGACTCCTACAATGAGCAGTTCTTC. Protein: CASRRGDSYNEQFF.

The chain is built from TRBV5-5 and TRBJ2-5; D is unclear. The CDR3 spans 14 residues. The germline V and J ends were trimmed by 0 bases and 4 bases, with 10 bases remaining between them. From germline, CDR1 is SGHKS and CDR2 YYEKEE (reference sequence). The CDR3 DNA is TGTGCCAGCAGCTTGGACCCAGGTCGAGAGACCCAGTACTTC. This gives the protein CASSLDPGRETQYF.

The chain joins TRBV7-9 to TRBJ1-5; TRBD1 aligns across 7 bases. This CDR3 spans 15 amino acids. V shed 4 bases and J 3 bases; nucleotides not matched to a gene: 6. CDR1 is SEHNR, CDR2 FQNEAQ, per germline (reference sequence). CDR3 loop: CASSSSGQTNQPQHF. In nucleotides, the CDR3 is TGTGCCAGCAGCTCCTCGGGACAGACCAATCAGCCCCAGCATTTT.

This clone was observed a handful of times. This chain connects TRBV6-5 to TRBJ1-1, with a possible D match to TRBD1 (6 bases). CDR3 length equals 14 residues. Trimming took 10 bases from V and 3 from J, leaving 18 bases between them. Looked up from germline, CDR1 is MNHEY and CDR2 is SVGAGI. The CDR3 nucleotides read TGTGCCATTTCCCCCAGGGGTAGCGACACTGAAGCTTTCTTT. Protein product: CAISPRGSDTEAFF.

CDR3 coding DNA: TGCGCCAGCAGCTTGGTTGCTAGCGGGAGGGCGAACACCGGGGAGCTGTTTTTT. Translating it yields CASSLVASGRANTGELFF. The chain uses TRBV5-1 and TRBJ2-2; 12 bases are shared with TRBD2. J lost 0 bases, V lost 0 bases, and 3 bases had no gene match. Germline CDR1 reads SGHRS; CDR2 reads YFSETQ. This CDR3 comprises 18 residues.

The chain carries TRBV2 and TRBJ1-5; no firm D call. The CDR3 extends over 18 amino acids. The germline gives CDR1 SNHLY, CDR2 FYNNEI. V was clipped by 2 bases and J by 3 bases, with 20 bases between them. CDR3 residues: CASSEPGERRGPNQPQHF. The DNA for the CDR3 is TGTGCCAGCAGTGAACCAGGCGAGAGGCGGGGTCCCAATCAGCCCCAGCATTTT.

This clone was seen a handful of times. The J gene is TRBJ2-5, the V gene TRBV7-9, with D uncertain. V was trimmed by 5 bases and J by 3 bases, leaving 4 bases between them. Germline V gene data show CDR1 as SEHNR and CDR2 as FQNEAQ (reference sequence). The CDR3 runs 11 residues. CDR3 loop: CASSQKETQYF. The CDR3, as DNA: TGTGCCAGCAGCCAAAAAGAGACCCAGTACTTC.

The chain couples TRBV5-5 to TRBJ1-4; the D is unclear. Germline V gene sequence: CDR1 SGHKS, CDR2 YYEKEE (reference sequence). There are 15 residues in the CDR3. V lost 7 bases to trimming and J lost 5 bases, with 18 bases between them. The CDR3, as DNA: TGTGCCAGCGGTTTCTCCGGGAGTTCGAATGAAAAACTGTTTTTT. Amino acid sequence: CASGFSGSSNEKLFF.